Given below is one T cell receptor (beta chain) in context. There are 18 residues in the CDR3. Germline-derived CDR1 and CDR2 are DFQATT and SNEGSKA (reference sequence). The J segment lost 6 bases and the V segment lost 1 base, leaving 14 bases of the junction unmatched. This sample is drawn from a study of blood T cells in healthy people across ages. For the study at large: The template switching approach captured approximately one barcoded beta molecule for every two T cells.

PBMCs numbering at least 7 million were isolated per sample. Combining a sample-barcoded 5' primer with a J-beta primer mix, a second PCR ran for roughly 7 to 11 cycles. TCRdb re-derived calls from the 5' RACE reads in MiXCR, one entry per CDR3 protein. This sample has 1.5 million to 2 million distinct CDR3 sequences, with just under 50% found just once. The chain is built from TRBV20-1 and TRBJ2-3; 12 bases map to TRBD1. Material: blood. This TCR was recovered from a woman between 35 and 50 years old in good health. DNA for the CDR3: TGCAGTGCTAGAGGACTCCGTAGGGACAGGGGGCGGACGGATACGCAGTATTTT. Translating it yields CSARGLRRDRGRTDTQYF.